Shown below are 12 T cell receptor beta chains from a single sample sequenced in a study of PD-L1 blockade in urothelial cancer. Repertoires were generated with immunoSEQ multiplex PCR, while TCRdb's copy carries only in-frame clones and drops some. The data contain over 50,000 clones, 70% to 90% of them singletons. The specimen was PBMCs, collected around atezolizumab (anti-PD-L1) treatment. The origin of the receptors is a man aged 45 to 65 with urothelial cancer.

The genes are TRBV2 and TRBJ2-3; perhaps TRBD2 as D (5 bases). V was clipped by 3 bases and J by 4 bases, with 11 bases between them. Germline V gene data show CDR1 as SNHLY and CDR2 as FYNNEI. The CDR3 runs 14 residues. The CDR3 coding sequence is TGTGCCAGCAGTGATTTCCTAGCCTCAGATACGCAGTATTTT. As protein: CASSDFLASDTQYF.

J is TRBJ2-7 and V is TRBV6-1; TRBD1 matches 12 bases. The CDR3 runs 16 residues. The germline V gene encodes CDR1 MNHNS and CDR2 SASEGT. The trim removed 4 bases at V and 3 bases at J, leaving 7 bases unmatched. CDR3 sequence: CASSGMGQGAYYEQYF. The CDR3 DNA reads TGTGCCAGCAGTGGGATGGGACAGGGGGCATACTACGAGCAGTACTTC.

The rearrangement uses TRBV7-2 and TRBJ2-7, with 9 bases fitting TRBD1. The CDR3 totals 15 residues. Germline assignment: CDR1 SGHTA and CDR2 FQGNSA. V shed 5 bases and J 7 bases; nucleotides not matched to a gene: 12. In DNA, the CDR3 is TGTGCCAGCAGCGCCTCGACAGGGGGAGTCGGGGAGCAGTACTTC. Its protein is CASSASTGGVGEQYF. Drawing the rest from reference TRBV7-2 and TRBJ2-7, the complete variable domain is GAGVSQSPSNKVTEKGKDVELRCDPISGHTALYWYRQSLGQGLEFLIYFQGNSAPDKSGLPSDRFSAERTGGSVSTLTIQRTQQEDSAVYLCASSASTGGVGEQYFGPGTRLTVT.

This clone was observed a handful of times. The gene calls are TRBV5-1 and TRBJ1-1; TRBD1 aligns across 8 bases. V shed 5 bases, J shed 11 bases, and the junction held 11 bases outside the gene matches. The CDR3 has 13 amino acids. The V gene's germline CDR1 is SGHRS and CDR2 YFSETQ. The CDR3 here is CASSSDRGVVAFF. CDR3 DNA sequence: TGCGCCAGCAGTTCTGACAGGGGCGTTGTGGCTTTCTTT.

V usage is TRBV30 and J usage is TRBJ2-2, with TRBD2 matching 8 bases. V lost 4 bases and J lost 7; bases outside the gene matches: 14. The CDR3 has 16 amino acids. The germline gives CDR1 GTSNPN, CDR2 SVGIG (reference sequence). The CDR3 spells CAWMAGGRDSIGELFF. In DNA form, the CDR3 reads TGTGCCTGGATGGCGGGGGGCAGGGATAGTATCGGGGAGCTGTTTTTT. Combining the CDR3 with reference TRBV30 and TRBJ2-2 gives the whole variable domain SQTIHQWPATLVQPVGSPLSLECTVEGTSNPNLYWYRQAAGRGLQLLFYSVGIGQISSEVPQNLSASRPQDRQFILSSKKLLLSDSGFYLCAWMAGGRDSIGELFFGEGSRLTVL.

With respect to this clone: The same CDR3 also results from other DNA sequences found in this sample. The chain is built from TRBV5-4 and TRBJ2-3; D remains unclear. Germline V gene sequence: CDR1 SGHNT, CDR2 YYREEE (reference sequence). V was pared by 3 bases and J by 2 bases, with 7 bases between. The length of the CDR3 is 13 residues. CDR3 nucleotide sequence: TGTGCCAGCAGCTCTCAGAACACAGATACGCAGTATTTT. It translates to CASSSQNTDTQYF.

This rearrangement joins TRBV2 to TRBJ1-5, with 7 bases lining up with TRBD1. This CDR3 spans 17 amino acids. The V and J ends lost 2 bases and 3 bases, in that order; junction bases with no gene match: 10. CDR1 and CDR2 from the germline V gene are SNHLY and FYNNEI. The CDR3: CASSESMQGVFNQPQHF. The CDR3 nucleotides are TGTGCCAGCAGTGAATCGATGCAGGGGGTTTTCAATCAGCCCCAGCATTTT. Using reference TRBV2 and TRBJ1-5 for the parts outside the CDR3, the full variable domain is EPEVTQTPSHQVTQMGQEVILRCVPISNHLYFYWYRQILGQKVEFLVSFYNNEISEKSEIFDDQFSVERPDGSNFTLKIRSTKLEDSAMYFCASSESMQGVFNQPQHFGDGTRLSIL.

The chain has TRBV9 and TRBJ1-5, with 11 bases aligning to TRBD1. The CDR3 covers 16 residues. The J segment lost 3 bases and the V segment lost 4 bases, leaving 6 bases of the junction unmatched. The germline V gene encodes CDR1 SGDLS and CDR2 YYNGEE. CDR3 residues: CASSPGTGGLNQPQHF. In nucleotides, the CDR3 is TGTGCCAGCAGCCCGGGGACAGGGGGTCTCAATCAGCCCCAGCATTTT.

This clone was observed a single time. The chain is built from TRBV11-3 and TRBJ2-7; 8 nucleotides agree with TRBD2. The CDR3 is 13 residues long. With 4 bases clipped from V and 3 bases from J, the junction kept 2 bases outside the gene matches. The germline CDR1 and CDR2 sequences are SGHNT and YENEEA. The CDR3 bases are TGTGCCAGCAGCTCCGGGGGGGGCTACGAGCAGTACTTC. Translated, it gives CASSSGGGYEQYF. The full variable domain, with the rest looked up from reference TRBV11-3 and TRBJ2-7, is EAGVVQSPRYKIIEKKQPVAFWCNPISGHNTLYWYLQNLGQGPELLIRYENEEAVDDSQLPKDRFSAERLKGVDSTLKIQPAELGDSAVYLCASSSGGGYEQYFGPGTRLTVT.

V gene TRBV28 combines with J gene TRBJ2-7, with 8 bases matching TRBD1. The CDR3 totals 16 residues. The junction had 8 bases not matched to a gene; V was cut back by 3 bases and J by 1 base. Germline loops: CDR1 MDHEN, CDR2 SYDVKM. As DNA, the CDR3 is TGTGCCAGCAGTTTCCGACGCAGGGGGCAATCCTACGAGCAGTACTTC. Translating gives CASSFRRRGQSYEQYF.

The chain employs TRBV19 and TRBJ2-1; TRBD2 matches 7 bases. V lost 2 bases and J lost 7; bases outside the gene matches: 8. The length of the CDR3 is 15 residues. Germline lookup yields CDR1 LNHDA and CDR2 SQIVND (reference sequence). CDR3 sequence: CASSIKAGARNEQFF. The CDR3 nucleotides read TGTGCCAGTAGTATAAAGGCGGGAGCTAGGAATGAGCAGTTCTTC.

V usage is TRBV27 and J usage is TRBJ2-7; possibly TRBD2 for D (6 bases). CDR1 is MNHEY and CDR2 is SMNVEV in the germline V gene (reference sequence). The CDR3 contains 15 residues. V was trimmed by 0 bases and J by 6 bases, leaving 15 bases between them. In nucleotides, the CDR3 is TGTGCCAGCAGTTTATCCGGGAGTGGGATCGGCGAGCAGTACTTC. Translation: CASSLSGSGIGEQYF.